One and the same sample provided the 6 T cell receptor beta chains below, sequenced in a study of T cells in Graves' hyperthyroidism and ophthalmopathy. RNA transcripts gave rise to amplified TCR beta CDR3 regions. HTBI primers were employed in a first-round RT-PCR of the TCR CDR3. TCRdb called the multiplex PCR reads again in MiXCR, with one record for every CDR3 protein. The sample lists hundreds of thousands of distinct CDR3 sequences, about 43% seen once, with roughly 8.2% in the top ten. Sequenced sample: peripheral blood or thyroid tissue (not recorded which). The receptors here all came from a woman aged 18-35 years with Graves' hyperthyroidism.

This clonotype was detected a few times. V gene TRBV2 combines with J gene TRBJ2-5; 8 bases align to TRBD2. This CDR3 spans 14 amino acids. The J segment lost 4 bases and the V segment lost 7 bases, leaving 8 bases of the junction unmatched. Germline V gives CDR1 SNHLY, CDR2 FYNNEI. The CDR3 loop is CASIAVAGGETQYF. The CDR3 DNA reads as TGTGCCAGCATCGCCGTGGCGGGGGGAGAGACCCAGTACTTC.

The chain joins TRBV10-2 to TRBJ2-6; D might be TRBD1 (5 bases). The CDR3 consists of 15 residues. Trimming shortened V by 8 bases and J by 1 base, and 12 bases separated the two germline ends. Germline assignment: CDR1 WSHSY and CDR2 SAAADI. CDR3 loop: CASGTGTSGANVLTF. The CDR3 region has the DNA TGCGCCAGCGGCACAGGAACATCTGGGGCCAACGTCCTGACTTTC.

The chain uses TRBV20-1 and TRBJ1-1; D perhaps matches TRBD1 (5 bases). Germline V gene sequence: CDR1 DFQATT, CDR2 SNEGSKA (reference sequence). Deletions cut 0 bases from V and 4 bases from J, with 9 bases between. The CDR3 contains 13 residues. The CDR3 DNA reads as TGCAGTGCTAGAGACGGGGGGAGCACTGAAGCTTTCTTT. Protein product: CSARDGGSTEAFF.

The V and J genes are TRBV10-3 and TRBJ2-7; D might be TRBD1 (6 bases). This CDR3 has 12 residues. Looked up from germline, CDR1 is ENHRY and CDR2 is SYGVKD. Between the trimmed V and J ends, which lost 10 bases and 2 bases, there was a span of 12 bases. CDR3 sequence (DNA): TGTGCCAGTAAACAGGGCCCCTACGAGCAGTACTTC. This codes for CASKQGPYEQYF.

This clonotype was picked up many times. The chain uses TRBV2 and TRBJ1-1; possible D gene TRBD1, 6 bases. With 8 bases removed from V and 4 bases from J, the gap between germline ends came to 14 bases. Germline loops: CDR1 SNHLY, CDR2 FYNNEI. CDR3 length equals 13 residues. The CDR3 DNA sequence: TGTGCCAGCCTTGGCACCAGGGGCACTGAAGCTTTCTTT. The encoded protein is CASLGTRGTEAFF.

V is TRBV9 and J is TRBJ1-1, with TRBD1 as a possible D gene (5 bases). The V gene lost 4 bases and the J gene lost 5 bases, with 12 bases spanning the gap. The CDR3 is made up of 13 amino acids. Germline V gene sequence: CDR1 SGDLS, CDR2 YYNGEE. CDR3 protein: CASSHGARTEAFF. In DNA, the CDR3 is TGTGCCAGCAGCCATGGGGCGAGGACTGAAGCTTTCTTT.